This passage covers 4 T cell receptor beta chains from one sample sequenced in a study of CD8 T cells in Susac syndrome. It was with random hexamers that roughly 0.45 to 1 ug RNA was reverse transcribed. TCRdb redid the calling of the immunoSEQ multiplex PCR reads with MiXCR, one entry per CDR3 protein. The sample holds about 300,000 distinct CDR3 sequences; 85% are singletons and the top ten take approximately 0.2%. Specimen: CD8+ T cells from PBMCs. These receptors were taken from a human donor with multiple sclerosis.

This rearrangement joins TRBV13 to TRBJ2-1, with 8 bases that match TRBD2. J gave up 6 bases and V 5 bases, and 6 bases lay outside the gene matches. CDR1 and CDR2 (germline): PRHDT, FYEKMQ (reference sequence). The CDR3 runs to 14 residues. The CDR3 is CASSPRGGPNEQFF. For the CDR3, the DNA is TGTGCCAGCAGCCCCCGGGGGGGCCCCAATGAGCAGTTCTTC.

The chain combines TRBV28 with TRBJ2-1, with 7 positions matching TRBD2. The V gene end was trimmed by 3 bases and the J gene end by 0 bases; junction bases not matched to a gene: 11. The CDR3 contains 18 residues. Germline-derived CDR1 and CDR2 are MDHEN and SYDVKM. This CDR3 is CASSFQGGSAYSYNEQFF. CDR3 coding DNA: TGTGCCAGCAGTTTTCAGGGCGGGAGTGCGTACTCCTACAATGAGCAGTTCTTC.

The sample holds one count of this clonotype. This chain joins TRBV4-3 and TRBJ1-2, with D hard to call. Germline CDR1 LGHNA, CDR2 YSLEER. Trimming left V 5 bases short and J 3 bases short, with 13 bases between. CDR3 length equals 14 residues. The CDR3 region has the DNA TGCGCCAGCAGCGCCGGGCCAGCGTACTATGGCTACACCTTC. It encodes CASSAGPAYYGYTF.

J is TRBJ2-7 and V is TRBV6-5; maybe TRBD2 (5 bases). The CDR3 consists of 14 residues. Germline CDR1 is MNHEY and CDR2 is SVGAGI. Trimming stripped 0 bases from V and 3 bases from J, with 9 bases between. The CDR3 DNA follows: TGTGCCAGCAGTTACTCCTCCGGGAACTACGAGCAGTACTTC. Residues: CASSYSSGNYEQYF.